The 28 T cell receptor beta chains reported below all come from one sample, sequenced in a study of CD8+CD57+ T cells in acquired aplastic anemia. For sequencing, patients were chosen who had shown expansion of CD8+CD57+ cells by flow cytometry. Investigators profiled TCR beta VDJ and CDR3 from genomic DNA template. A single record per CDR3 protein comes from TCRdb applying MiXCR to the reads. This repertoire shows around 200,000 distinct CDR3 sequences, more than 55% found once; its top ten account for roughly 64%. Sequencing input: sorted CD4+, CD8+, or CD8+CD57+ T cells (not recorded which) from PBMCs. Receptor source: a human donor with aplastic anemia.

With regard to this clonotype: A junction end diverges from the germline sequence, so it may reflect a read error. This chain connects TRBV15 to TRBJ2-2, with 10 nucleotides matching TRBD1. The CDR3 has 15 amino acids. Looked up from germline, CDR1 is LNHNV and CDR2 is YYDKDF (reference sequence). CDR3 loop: CATRTGTGDTGELSF. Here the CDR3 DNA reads TGTGCCACAAGAACCGGGACAGGGGACACCGGGGAGCTGTCTTTT.

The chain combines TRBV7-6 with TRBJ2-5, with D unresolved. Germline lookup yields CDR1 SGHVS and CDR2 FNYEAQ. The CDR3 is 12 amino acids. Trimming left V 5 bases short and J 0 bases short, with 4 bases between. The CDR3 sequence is CASSKHQETQYF. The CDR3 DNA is TGTGCCAGCAGCAAGCACCAAGAGACCCAGTACTTC. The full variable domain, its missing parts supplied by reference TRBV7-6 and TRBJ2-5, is GAGVSQSPRYKVTKRGQDVALRCDPISGHVSLYWYRQALGQGPEFLTYFNYEAQQDKSGLPNDRFSAERPEGSISTLTIQRTEQRDSAMYRCASSKHQETQYFGPGTRLLVL.

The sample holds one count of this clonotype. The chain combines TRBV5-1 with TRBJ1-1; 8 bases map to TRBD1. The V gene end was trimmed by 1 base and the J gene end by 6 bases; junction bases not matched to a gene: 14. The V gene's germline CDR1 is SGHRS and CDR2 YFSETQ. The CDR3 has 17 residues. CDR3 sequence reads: CASSLTQGALRYAEAFF. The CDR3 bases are TGCGCCAGCAGCTTGACCCAGGGGGCTCTTAGATACGCTGAAGCTTTCTTT.

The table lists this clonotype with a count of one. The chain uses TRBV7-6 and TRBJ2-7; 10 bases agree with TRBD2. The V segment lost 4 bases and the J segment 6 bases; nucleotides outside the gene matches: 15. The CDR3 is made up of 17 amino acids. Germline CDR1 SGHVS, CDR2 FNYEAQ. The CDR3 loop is CASSSRPGTSGTFEQYF. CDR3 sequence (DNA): TGTGCCAGCAGCTCCCGCCCCGGAACTAGCGGGACTTTCGAGCAGTACTTC.

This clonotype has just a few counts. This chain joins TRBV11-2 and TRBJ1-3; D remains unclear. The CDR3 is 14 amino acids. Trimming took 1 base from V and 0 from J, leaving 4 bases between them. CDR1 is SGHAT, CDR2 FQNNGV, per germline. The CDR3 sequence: CASSLGNSGNTIYF. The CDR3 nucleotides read TGTGCCAGCAGCTTAGGCAACTCTGGAAACACCATATATTTT.

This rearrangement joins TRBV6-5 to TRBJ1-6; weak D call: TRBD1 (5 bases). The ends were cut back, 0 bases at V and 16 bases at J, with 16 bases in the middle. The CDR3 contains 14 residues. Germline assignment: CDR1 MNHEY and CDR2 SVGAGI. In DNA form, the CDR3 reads TGTGCCAGCAGTTACTCGACCCTGGGAGGGGTTCTCCACTTT. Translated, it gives CASSYSTLGGVLHF.

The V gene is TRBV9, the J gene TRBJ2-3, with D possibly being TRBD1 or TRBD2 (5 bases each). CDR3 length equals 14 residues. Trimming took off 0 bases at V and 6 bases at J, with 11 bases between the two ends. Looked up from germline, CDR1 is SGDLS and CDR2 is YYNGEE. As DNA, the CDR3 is TGTGCCAGCAGCGTAGGGGGACCCCGCGATACGCAGTATTTT. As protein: CASSVGGPRDTQYF.

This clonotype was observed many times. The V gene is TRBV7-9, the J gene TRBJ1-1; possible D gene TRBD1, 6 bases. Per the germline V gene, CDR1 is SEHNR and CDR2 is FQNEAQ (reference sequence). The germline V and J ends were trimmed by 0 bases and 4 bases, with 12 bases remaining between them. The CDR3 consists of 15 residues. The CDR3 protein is CASSLASGAVTEAFF. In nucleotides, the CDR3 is TGTGCCAGCAGCTTAGCCTCAGGGGCCGTCACTGAAGCTTTCTTT.

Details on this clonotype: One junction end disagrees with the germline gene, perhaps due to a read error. CDR3 loop: CASSKRTDEVTDTQYF. In DNA form, the CDR3 reads TGTGCCAGCAGCAAGAGGACAGATGAAGTCACAGATACGCAGTATTTT. This rearrangement joins TRBV4-1 to TRBJ2-3; tentatively, D is TRBD1 (6 bases). Germline assignment: CDR1 MGHRA and CDR2 YSYEKL. This CDR3 is built from 16 residues.

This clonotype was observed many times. The CDR3 region is CASSEEGQPYEQYF. In nucleotides, the CDR3 is TGCGCCAGCAGTGAGGAGGGACAGCCCTACGAGCAGTACTTC. The V call is TRBV10-1, the J call TRBJ2-7; TRBD1 agrees at 7 bases. The ends lost 2 bases at V and 2 bases at J; junction bases unmatched: 3. CDR3 size: 14 residues. CDR1 is WNHNN, CDR2 SYGVQD, per germline (reference sequence).

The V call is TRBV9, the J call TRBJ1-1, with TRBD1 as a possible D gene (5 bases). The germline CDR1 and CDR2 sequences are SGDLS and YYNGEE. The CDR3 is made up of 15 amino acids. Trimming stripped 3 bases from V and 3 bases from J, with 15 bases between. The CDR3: CASSEPGLLHTEAFF. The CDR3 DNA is TGTGCCAGCAGCGAGCCGGGACTCCTTCACACTGAAGCTTTCTTT.

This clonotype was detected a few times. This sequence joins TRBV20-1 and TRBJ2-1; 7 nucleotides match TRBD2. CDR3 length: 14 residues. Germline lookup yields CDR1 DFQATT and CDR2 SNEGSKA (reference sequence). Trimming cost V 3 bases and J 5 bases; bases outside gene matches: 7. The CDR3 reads CSASEAGRHNEQFF. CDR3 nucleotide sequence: TGCAGTGCTAGTGAAGCGGGACGGCACAATGAGCAGTTCTTC.

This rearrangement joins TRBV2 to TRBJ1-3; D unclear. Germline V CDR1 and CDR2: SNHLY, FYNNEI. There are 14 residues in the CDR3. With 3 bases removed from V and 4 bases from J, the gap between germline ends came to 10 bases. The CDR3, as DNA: TGTGCCAGCAGTGATCAAGGGCCCGGAAACACCATATATTTT. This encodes CASSDQGPGNTIYF.

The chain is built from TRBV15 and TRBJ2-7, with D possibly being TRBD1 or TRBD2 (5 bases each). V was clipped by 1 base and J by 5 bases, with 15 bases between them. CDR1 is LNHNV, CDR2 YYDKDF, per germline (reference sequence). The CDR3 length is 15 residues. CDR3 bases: TGTGCCACCAGCAGAGCGACGGGGCTAAGGAACGAGCAGTACTTC. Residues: CATSRATGLRNEQYF.

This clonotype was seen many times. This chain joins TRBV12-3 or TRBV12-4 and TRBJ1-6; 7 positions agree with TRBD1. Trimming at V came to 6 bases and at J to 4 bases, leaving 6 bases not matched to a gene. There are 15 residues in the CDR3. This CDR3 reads CASRPPGQYNSPLHF. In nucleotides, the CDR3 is TGTGCCAGCAGACCGCCGGGACAGTATAATTCACCCCTCCACTTT.

The CDR3 region is CAVKGRANTEAFF. The CDR3 coding sequence is TGTGCCGTAAAAGGTCGGGCGAACACTGAAGCTTTCTTT. The chain uses TRBV19 and TRBJ1-1; D unresolved. V shed 11 bases and J shed 1 base, with 14 bases lying between them. Germline lookup yields CDR1 LNHDA and CDR2 SQIVND (reference sequence). The length of the CDR3 is 13 residues.

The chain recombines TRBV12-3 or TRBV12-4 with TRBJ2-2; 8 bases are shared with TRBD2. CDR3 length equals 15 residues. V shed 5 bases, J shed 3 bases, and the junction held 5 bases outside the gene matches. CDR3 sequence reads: CASSRTSIYTGELFF. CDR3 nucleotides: TGTGCCAGCAGTAGGACTAGCATCTACACCGGGGAGCTGTTTTTT.

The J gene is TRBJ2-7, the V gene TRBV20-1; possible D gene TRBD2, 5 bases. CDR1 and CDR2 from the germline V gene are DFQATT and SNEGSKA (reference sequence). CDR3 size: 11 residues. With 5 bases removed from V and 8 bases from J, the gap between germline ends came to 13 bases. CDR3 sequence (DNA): TGCAGTGCTGTGGACTTTCCGCAGCAGTACTTC. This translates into CSAVDFPQQYF.

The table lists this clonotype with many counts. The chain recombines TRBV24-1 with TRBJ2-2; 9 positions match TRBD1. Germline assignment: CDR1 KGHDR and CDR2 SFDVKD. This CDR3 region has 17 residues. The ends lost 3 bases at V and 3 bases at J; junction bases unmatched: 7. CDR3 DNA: TGTGCCACCAGTGATCCACAGGGGGCAAAAGACACCGGGGAGCTGTTTTTT. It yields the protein CATSDPQGAKDTGELFF.

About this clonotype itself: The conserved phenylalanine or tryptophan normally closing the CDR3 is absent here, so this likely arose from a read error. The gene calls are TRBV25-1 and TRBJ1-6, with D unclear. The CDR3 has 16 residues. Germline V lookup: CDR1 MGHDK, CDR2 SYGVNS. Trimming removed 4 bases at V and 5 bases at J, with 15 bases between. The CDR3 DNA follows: TGTGCCAGCAGTGGCATGTCCGCGGGCGATAATTCACCCCTCCACTCT. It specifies CASSGMSAGDNSPLHS.

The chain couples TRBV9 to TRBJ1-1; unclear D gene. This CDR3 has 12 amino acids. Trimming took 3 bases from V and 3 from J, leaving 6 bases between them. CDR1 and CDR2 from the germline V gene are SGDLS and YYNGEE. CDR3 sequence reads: CASSGRDTEAFF. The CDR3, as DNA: TGTGCCAGCAGCGGGCGGGACACTGAAGCTTTCTTT.

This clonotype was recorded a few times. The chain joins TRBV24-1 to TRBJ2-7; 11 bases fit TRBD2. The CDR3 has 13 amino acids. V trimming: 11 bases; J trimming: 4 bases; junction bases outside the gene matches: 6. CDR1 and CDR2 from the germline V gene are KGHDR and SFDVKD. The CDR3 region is CASRGLAGYEQYF. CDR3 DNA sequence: TGTGCCAGCCGCGGACTAGCGGGTTACGAGCAGTACTTC.

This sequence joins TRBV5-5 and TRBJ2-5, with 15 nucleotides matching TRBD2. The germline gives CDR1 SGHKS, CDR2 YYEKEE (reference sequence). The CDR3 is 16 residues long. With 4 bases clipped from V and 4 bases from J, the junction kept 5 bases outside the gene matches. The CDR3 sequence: CASSQGLAGGIETQYF. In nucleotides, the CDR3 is TGTGCCAGCAGCCAGGGACTAGCGGGAGGAATAGAGACCCAGTACTTC.

CDR3 nucleotides: TGTGCCACCAGCAGCTTGGGACTACTCTCCTACAATGAGCAGTTCTTC. It yields the protein CATSSLGLLSYNEQFF. V is TRBV15 and J is TRBJ2-1, with TRBD2 identical over 7 bases. CDR3 length: 16 residues. Germline assignment: CDR1 LNHNV and CDR2 YYDKDF (reference sequence). The V gene end was trimmed by 3 bases and the J gene end by 0 bases; junction bases not matched to a gene: 5.

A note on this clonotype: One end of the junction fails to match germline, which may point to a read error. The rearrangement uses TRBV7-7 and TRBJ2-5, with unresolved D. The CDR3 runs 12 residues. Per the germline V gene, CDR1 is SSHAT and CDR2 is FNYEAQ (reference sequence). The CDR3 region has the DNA TGTGCTAGCAGCTTGGCAGTCGAGACCCAGTACTTC. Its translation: CASSLAVETQYF. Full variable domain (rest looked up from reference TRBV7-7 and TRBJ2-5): GAGVSQSPRYKVTKRGQDVTLRCDPISSHATLYWYQQALGQGPEFLTYFNYEAQPDKSGLPSDRFSAERPEGSISTLTIQRTEQRDSAMYRCASSLAVETQYFGPGTRLLVL.

The CDR3: CASSSTGETQYF. The CDR3 nucleotides are TGTGCCAGCAGCTCTACTGGTGAGACCCAGTACTTC. The genes are TRBV7-3 and TRBJ2-5; no definite D call. The CDR3 runs to 12 residues. Trimming left V 4 bases short and J 5 bases short, with 8 bases between. Germline CDR1 reads SGHTA; CDR2 reads FQGTGA.

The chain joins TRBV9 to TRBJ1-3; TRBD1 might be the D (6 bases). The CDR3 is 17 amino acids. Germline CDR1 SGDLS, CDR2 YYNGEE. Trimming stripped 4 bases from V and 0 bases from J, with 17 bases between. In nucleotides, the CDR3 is TGTGCCAGCAGCCCTCGGGGGGGCGTAGTCTCTGGAAACACCATATATTTT. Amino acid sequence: CASSPRGGVVSGNTIYF. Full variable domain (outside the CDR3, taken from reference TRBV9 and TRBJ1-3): DSGVTQTPKHLITATGQRVTLRCSPRSGDLSVYWYQQSLDQGLQFLIQYYNGEERAKGNILERFSAQQFPDLHSELNLSSLELGDSALYFCASSPRGGVVSGNTIYFGEGSWLTVV.

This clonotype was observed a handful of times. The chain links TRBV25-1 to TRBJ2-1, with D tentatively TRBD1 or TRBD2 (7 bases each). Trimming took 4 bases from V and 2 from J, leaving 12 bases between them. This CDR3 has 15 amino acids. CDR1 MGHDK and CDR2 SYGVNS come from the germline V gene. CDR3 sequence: CASSAGGGPYNEQFF. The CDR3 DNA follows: TGTGCCAGCAGTGCAGGGGGGGGGCCCTACAATGAGCAGTTCTTC.